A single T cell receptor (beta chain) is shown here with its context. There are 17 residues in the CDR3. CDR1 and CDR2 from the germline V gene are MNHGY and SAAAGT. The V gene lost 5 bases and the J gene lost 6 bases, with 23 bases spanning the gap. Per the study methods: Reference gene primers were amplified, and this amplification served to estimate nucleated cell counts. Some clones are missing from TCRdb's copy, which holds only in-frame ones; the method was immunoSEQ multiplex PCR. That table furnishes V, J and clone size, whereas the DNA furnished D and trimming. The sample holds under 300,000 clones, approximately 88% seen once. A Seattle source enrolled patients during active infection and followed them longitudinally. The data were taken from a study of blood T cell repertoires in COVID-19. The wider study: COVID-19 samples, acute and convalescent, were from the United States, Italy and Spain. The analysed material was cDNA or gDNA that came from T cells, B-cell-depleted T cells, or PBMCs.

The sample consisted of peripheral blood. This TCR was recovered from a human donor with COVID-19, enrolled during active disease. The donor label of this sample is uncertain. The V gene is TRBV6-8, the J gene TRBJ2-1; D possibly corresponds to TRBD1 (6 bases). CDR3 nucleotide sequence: TGTGCCAGCAGTCCAATATTCCCCAGGGGAATCCGCAATGAGCAGTTCTTC. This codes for CASSPIFPRGIRNEQFF.